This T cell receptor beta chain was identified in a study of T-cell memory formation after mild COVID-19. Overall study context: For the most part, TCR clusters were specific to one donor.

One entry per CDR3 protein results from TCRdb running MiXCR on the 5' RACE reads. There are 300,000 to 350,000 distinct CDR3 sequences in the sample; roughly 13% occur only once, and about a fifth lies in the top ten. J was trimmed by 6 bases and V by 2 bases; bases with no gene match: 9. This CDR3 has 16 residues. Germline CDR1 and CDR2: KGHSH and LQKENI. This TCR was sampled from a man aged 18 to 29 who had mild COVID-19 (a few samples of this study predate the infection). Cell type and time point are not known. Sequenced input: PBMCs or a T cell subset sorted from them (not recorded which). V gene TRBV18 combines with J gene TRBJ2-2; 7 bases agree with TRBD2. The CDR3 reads CASSPETSPVPGELFF. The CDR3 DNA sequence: TGTGCCAGCTCACCAGAGACTAGCCCGGTTCCCGGGGAGCTGTTTTTT.